These T cell receptor beta chains were read from a single sample in a study of T cell responses to AZD1222 COVID-19 vaccine. Repertoires were generated with immunoSEQ multiplex PCR, while TCRdb's copy carries only in-frame clones and drops some. Of around 190,000 clones in the sample, just over 85% were seen once. This sample comprised peripheral blood, obtained 28 days after the second AZD1222 dose. The receptors come from an adult who received the AZD1222 COVID-19 vaccine. CDR3s include the opening cysteine and the closing phenylalanine or tryptophan. A D gene is named only where the DNA matches it firmly. Only part of the rows carry a size: once, few, many, or a class if the clone is expanded.

j_call,v_call,cdr3_length,d_call,clone_size,cdr3_aa,cdr3_nt
TRBJ1-4,TRBV5-1,15,NA,NA,CASSSYRGSNEKLFF,TGCGCCAGCAGCTCGTACCGAGGGTCAAATGAAAAACTGTTTTTT
TRBJ1-2,TRBV2,14,NA,NA,CASRHREGVGGYTF,TGTGCCAGCAGGCACAGGGAGGGGGTAGGTGGCTACACCTTC
TRBJ2-7,TRBV7-9,14,NA,NA,CASSTGDSSYEQYF,TGTGCCAGCAGCACGGGGGACAGCTCCTACGAGCAGTACTTC
TRBJ2-3,TRBV12-3/TRBV12-4,13,NA,NA,CASSPLQRDTQYF,TGTGCCAGCAGTCCATTACAGCGGGATACGCAGTATTTT
TRBJ2-2,TRBV3-1/TRBV3-2,15,NA,NA,CASSQVRSNTGELFF,TGTGCCAGCAGCCAAGTCAGGAGTAACACCGGGGAGCTGTTTTTT
TRBJ1-3,TRBV5-4,14,NA,NA,CASSSQGRGNTIYF,TGTGCCAGCAGCTCACAGGGTCGGGGAAACACCATATATTTT
TRBJ2-7,TRBV10-1,16,TRBD2,NA,CASTRGGAKGTYEQYF,TGCGCCAGCACCCGGGGAGGGGCGAAGGGGACCTACGAGCAGTACTTC
TRBJ2-7,TRBV6-2/TRBV6-3,13,NA,NA,CASSSGGNYEQYF,TGTGCCAGCAGTTCAGGCGGGAACTACGAGCAGTACTTC
TRBJ2-3,TRBV29-1,12,NA,NA,CSVELGTDTQYF,TGCAGCGTTGAATTAGGCACAGATACGCAGTATTTT
TRBJ1-1,TRBV7-9,12,NA,NA,CASSLSGGEAFF,TGTGCCAGCAGCCTCTCTGGGGGTGAAGCTTTCTTT
TRBJ2-2,TRBV5-1,16,NA,NA,CASSLAVTQNTGELFF,TGCGCCAGCAGCTTGGCCGTGACACAAAACACCGGGGAGCTGTTTTTT
TRBJ2-7,TRBV3-1/TRBV3-2,16,TRBD1,NA,CASSQVVTQGAYEQYF,TGTGCCAGCAGCCAAGTGGTGACTCAGGGGGCCTACGAGCAGTACTTC
TRBJ2-7,TRBV5-1,14,TRBD1,NA,CARLGQGEVDEQYF,TGCGCCAGACTAGGACAGGGGGAAGTCGACGAGCAGTACTTC
TRBJ2-5,TRBV18,15,TRBD1,NA,CASSPRTGREETQYF,TGTGCCAGCTCACCACGGACAGGGCGAGAAGAGACCCAGTACTTC
TRBJ1-3,TRBV6-5,14,NA,NA,CASRPTRSGNTIYF,TGTGCCAGCAGGCCAACGAGATCGGGAAACACCATATATTTT
TRBJ2-4,TRBV7-2,17,TRBD1,NA,CASSLAQGQGTKNIQYF,TGTGCCAGCAGCTTAGCGCAGGGACAGGGGACCAAAAACATTCAGTACTTC
TRBJ1-5,TRBV6-2/TRBV6-3,16,TRBD1,NA,CASSYPPGQGNQPQHF,TGTGCCAGCAGTTATCCCCCGGGACAGGGTAATCAGCCCCAGCATTTT
TRBJ2-7,TRBV7-9,15,TRBD1,NA,CASSPSVGQGYEQYF,TGTGCCAGCAGCCCCTCCGTGGGACAGGGGTACGAGCAGTACTTC
TRBJ1-1,TRBV10-3,13,NA,NA,CAINGGMDTEAFF,TGTGCCATCAATGGGGGAATGGACACTGAAGCTTTCTTT
TRBJ2-1,TRBV4-2,14,TRBD1,once,CASSQVGTENEQFF,TGTGCCAGCAGCCAAGTCGGGACAGAGAATGAGCAGTTCTTC
TRBJ1-2,TRBV14,14,TRBD1,few,CASSLFDRGLGYTF,TGTGCCAGCAGCCTATTTGACAGGGGGCTTGGCTACACCTTC
TRBJ1-5,TRBV19,13,NA,NA,CASSMGGTQPQHF,TGTGCCAGTAGTATGGGGGGGACGCAGCCCCAGCATTTT
TRBJ2-5,TRBV18,12,NA,once,CASSKGGETQYF,TGTGCCAGCTCAAAGGGGGGTGAGACCCAGTACTTC
TRBJ1-1,TRBV6-1,15,NA,NA,CASSELNGLNTEAFF,TGTGCCAGCAGTGAATTGAACGGATTAAACACTGAAGCTTTCTTT
TRBJ1-1,TRBV5-4,11,NA,NA,CASIVNTEAFF,TGTGCCAGCATCGTTAACACTGAAGCTTTCTTT
TRBJ2-6,TRBV6-5,15,NA,NA,CASSPTRPGANVLTF,TGTGCCAGCAGTCCCACTCGTCCAGGGGCCAACGTCCTGACTTTC
TRBJ2-2,TRBV11-2,19,TRBD2,NA,CASSLRRLAGGTNTGELFF,TGTGCCAGCAGCTTAAGGAGGCTAGCGGGGGGAACGAACACCGGGGAGCTGTTTTTT
TRBJ2-2,TRBV6-6,16,TRBD2,NA,CASRLAGGTNTGELFF,TGTGCCAGCAGATTAGCGGGGGGTACGAACACCGGGGAGCTGTTTTTT
TRBJ2-5,TRBV7-2,17,TRBD2,NA,CASSLDPERGARETQYF,TGTGCCAGCAGCTTGGATCCGGAGCGGGGTGCCAGGGAGACCCAGTACTTC
TRBJ2-5,TRBV6-5,15,TRBD2,NA,CASSYSGTSAETQYF,TGTGCCAGCAGTTACTCCGGGACTAGCGCAGAGACCCAGTACTTC
TRBJ1-2,TRBV7-8,14,NA,NA,CASSLVMASYGYTF,TGTGCCAGCAGCTTAGTAATGGCTAGCTATGGCTACACCTTC
TRBJ2-3,TRBV10-3,15,NA,NA,CAISVGHGGTDTQYF,TGTGCCATCAGTGTCGGGCATGGCGGAACAGATACGCAGTATTTT
TRBJ2-4,TRBV20-1,14,TRBD1,NA,CSASKQGAKNIQYF,TGCAGTGCTAGTAAACAGGGGGCCAAAAACATTCAGTACTTC
TRBJ2-6,TRBV6-1,16,NA,NA,CASSDPVVSGANVLTF,TGTGCCAGCAGTGACCCCGTCGTCTCTGGGGCCAACGTCCTGACTTTC